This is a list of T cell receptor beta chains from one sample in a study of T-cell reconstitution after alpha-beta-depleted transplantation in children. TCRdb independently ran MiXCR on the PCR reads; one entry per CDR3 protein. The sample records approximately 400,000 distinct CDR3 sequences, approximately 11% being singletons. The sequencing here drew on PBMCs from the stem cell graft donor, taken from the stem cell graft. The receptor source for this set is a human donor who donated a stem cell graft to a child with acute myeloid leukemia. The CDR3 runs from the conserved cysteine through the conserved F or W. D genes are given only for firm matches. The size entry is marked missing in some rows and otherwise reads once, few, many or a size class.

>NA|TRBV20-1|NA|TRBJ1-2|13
CSATRKRHYGYTF
TGCAGTGCCACCCGAAAGCGTCACTATGGCTACACCTTC
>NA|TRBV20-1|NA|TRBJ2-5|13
CSASELYEETQYF
TGCAGTGCTAGTGAGCTGTACGAAGAGACCCAGTACTTC
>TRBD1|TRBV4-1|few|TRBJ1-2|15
CASSPTGQDNYGYTF
TGCGCCAGCAGCCCAACCGGACAGGACAACTATGGCTACACCTTC
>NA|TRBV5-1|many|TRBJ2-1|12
CASSLSYNEQFF
TGTGCCAGCAGCTTATCCTACAATGAGCAGTTCTTC
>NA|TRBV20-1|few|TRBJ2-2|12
CSARVGTGELFF
TGCAGTGCTAGAGTGGGGACCGGGGAGCTGTTTTTT
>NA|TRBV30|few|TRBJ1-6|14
CAWSWNPGGQPLHF
TGTGCCTGGAGTTGGAACCCGGGTGGGCAACCCCTCCACTTT
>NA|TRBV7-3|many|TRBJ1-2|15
CASSPRPGAEYGYTF
TGTGCCAGCAGCCCCCGCCCGGGTGCGGAGTATGGCTACACCTTC
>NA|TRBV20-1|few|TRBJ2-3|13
CSARDGVEDTQYF
TGCAGTGCTAGAGATGGGGTTGAAGATACGCAGTATTTT
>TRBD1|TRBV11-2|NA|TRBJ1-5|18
CASSLLWQGELSNQPQHF
TGTGCCAGCAGCTTACTGTGGCAGGGGGAGTTAAGCAATCAGCCCCAGCATTTT
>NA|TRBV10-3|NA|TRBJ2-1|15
CAISEGARSYNEQFF
TGTGCCATCAGTGAAGGGGCTCGCTCCTACAATGAGCAGTTCTTC
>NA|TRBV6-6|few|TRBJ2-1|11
CASSSYYEQFF
TGTGCCAGCAGCTCTTATTATGAGCAGTTCTTC
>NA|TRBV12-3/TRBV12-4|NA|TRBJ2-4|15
CASSPIWGAKNIQYF
TGTGCCAGCAGTCCTATATGGGGGGCCAAAAACATTCAGTACTTC
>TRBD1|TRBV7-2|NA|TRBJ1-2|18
CASSISPGTGGRVYGYTF
TGTGCCAGCAGCATCTCCCCGGGGACAGGGGGTCGAGTTTATGGCTACACCTTC
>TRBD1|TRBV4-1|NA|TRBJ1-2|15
CASSQSPGGYYGYTF
TGCGCCAGCAGCCAATCCCCAGGGGGCTACTATGGCTACACCTTC
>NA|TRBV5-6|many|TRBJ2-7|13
CASSSRHAYEQYF
TGTGCCAGCAGCTCCAGGCATGCCTACGAGCAGTACTTC
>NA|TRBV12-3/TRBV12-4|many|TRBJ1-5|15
CASTFGGGVDQPQHF
TGTGCCAGCACCTTTGGGGGTGGGGTAGATCAGCCCCAGCATTTT
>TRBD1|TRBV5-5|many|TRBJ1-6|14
CASSLVGQDSPLHF
TGTGCCAGCAGCTTGGTAGGACAGGATTCACCCCTCCACTTT
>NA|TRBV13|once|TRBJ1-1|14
CASSSTRGGSEAFF
TGTGCCAGCAGCTCCACCCGTGGGGGGTCTGAAGCTTTCTTT
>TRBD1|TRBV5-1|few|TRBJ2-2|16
CASSLTGTGFTGELFF
TGCGCCAGCAGCTTGACCGGGACAGGGTTCACCGGGGAGCTGTTTTTT
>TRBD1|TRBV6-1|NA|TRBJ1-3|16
CASAQGGGQLGNTIYF
TGTGCCAGCGCCCAAGGGGGGGGACAGTTAGGAAACACCATATATTTT
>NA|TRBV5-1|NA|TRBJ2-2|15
CASSPSILNTGELFF
TGCGCCAGCAGCCCGTCGATCCTGAACACCGGGGAGCTGTTTTTT
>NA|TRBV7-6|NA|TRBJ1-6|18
CASSLAGRDNYNSRPLHF
TGTGCCAGCAGCTTAGCGGGCCGGGACAACTATAATTCTCGACCCCTCCACTTT